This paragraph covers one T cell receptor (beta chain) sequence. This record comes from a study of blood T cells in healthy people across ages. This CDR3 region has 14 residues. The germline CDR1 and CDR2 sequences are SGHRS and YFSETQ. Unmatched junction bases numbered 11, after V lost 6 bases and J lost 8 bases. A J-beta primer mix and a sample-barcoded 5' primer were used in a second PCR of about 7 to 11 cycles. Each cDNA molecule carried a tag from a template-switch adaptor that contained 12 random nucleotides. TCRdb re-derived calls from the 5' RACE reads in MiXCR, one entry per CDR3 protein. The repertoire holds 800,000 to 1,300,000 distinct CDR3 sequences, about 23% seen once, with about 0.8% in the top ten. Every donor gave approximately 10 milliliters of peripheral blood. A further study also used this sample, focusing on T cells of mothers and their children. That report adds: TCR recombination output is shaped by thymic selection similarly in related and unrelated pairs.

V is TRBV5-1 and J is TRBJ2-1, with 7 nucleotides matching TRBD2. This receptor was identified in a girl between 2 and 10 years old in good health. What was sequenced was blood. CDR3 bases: TGCGCCAGCAAGGTGGCGGGAGACCTTTATGAGCAGTTCTTC. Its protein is CASKVAGDLYEQFF.